This TCR beta chain was sequenced in a study of PD-1 blockade in mismatch repair-deficient tumors. Libraries were prepared by immunoSEQ multiplex PCR; TCRdb keeps only in-frame clonotypes and omits some of them. The data hold about 110,000 clones, with about 80% observed a single time. The TCR originated in an adult with mismatch repair-deficient cancer. The starting material was peripheral blood, obtained about 13 months after starting pembrolizumab.

The CDR3 spells CASTLGSGYYNEQFF. The CDR3 DNA reads as TGTGCCAGCACCTTGGGTAGCGGGTACTACAATGAGCAGTTCTTC. The V gene is TRBV7-2, the J gene TRBJ2-1; TRBD2 aligns across 7 bases. Germline V gene lookup returns CDR1 SGHTA and CDR2 FQGNSA. The junction had 9 bases not matched to a gene; V was cut back by 7 bases and J by 3 bases. The CDR3 spans 15 residues.